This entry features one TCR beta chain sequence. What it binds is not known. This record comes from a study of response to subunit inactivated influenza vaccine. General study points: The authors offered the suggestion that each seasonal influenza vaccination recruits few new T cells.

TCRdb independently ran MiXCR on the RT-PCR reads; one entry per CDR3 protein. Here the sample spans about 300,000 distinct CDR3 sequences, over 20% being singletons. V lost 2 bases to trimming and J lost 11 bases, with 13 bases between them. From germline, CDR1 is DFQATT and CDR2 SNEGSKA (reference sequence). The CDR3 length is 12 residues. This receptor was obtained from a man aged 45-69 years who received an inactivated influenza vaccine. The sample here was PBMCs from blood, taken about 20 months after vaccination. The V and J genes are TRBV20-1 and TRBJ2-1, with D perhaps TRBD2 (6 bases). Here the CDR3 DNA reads TGCAGTGCTAGACATAGCGCGGGGAAGCAGTTCTTC. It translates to CSARHSAGKQFF.